This TCR beta chain was sequenced in a study of T-cell memory formation after mild COVID-19. General study findings and limits: CD8+ contracting clones occupied EMRA, while CD4+ ones occupied mainly CM and EM. There was no confirmation that second-wave clones peaking on day 37 were SARS-CoV-2 specific.

MiXCR, run by TCRdb on the 5' RACE reads, gives a single entry per CDR3 protein. Among some 110,000 distinct CDR3 sequences listed, over 15% were seen once. With respect to this clonotype: Its matching antigen is unknown.

The germline gives CDR1 SGHVS, CDR2 FQNEAQ. V dropped 3 bases and J dropped 3; count of bases not matched to a gene: 3. This CDR3 region has 16 residues. The source material was PBMCs or a T cell subset sorted from them (not recorded which). The J gene is TRBJ2-5, the V gene TRBV7-8, with TRBD2 matching over 14 bases. The receptor was isolated from an adult woman who had mild COVID-19 (a few samples of this study predate the infection). Cell type and time point are not known. The CDR3 is CASSFGLAGGKETQYF. DNA for the CDR3: TGTGCCAGCAGCTTCGGACTAGCGGGGGGTAAAGAGACCCAGTACTTC. Full variable domain (rest looked up from reference TRBV7-8 and TRBJ2-5): GAGVSQSPRYKVAKRGQDVALRCDPISGHVSLFWYQQALGQGPEFLTYFQNEAQLDKSGLPSDRFFAERPEGSVSTLKIQRTQQEDSAVYLCASSFGLAGGKETQYFGPGTRLLVL.